These T cell receptor beta chains were read from a single sample in a study of naive and memory T cell subsets. Each CDR3 protein gets one entry after TCRdb re-called the UMI-ligation and nested PCR reads with MiXCR. The sample contains about 90,000 distinct CDR3 sequences, roughly 12% of which appear only once. What was sequenced was naive CD4+ T cells from blood. The source of these receptors is a human donor in good health. The CDR3 runs from the conserved cysteine through the conserved F or W. The D gene is left open where the match is weak. The size entry is marked missing in some rows and otherwise reads once, few, many or a size class.

D gene,V gene,J gene,clone size,CDR3 DNA,CDR3 protein
-,TRBV29-1,TRBJ2-5,many,TGCAGCGTTTCTGGCAGGCTACAAGAGACCCAGTACTTC,CSVSGRLQETQYF
-,TRBV9,TRBJ1-6,few,TGTGCCAGCAGCGTAGGTCAGGGATATAATTCACCCCTCCACTTT,CASSVGQGYNSPLHF
-,TRBV10-3,TRBJ2-7,few,TGTGCCATCAGTGAGTCGGGATACGAGCAGTACTTC,CAISESGYEQYF
-,TRBV29-1,TRBJ1-3,few,TGCAGCGTCGAAAAGTGGGGTTCTGGAAACACCATATATTTT,CSVEKWGSGNTIYF
TRBD1,TRBV29-1,TRBJ2-1,few,TGCAGCCTGCGGACAGGGCTTGAGCAGTTCTTC,CSLRTGLEQFF
TRBD1,TRBV7-6,TRBJ2-1,few,TGTGCCAGCAGCTCCCGACAGGGTTGGAATGAGCAGTTCTTC,CASSSRQGWNEQFF
TRBD2,TRBV28,TRBJ2-7,-,TGTGCCAGCACGAGTCTGACTAGCGGGTCCGAGCAGTACTTC,CASTSLTSGSEQYF
TRBD2,TRBV7-2,TRBJ2-7,-,TGTGCCAGCAGCTTAGCGCTCCTAGCGGTCGACGAGCAGTACTTC,CASSLALLAVDEQYF
-,TRBV5-4,TRBJ2-1,many,TGTGCCAGCAGCTTTCCTAGCCCCAATGAGCAGTTCTTC,CASSFPSPNEQFF
TRBD1,TRBV5-4,TRBJ1-6,many,TGTGCCAGCAGCCCTGCCGGTGCGGGACAGTCGAATAATTCACCCCTCCACTTT,CASSPAGAGQSNNSPLHF